The 32 T cell receptor beta chains reported below all come from one sample, sequenced in a study of blood T cell repertoires in COVID-19. The protocol was immunoSEQ multiplex PCR, while the TCRdb copy is restricted to in-frame clones and leaves out a portion. The data show about 160,000 clones, around nine tenths seen once. Specimen: peripheral blood. The receptors here all came from a woman aged 70-85 years with COVID-19, enrolled during active disease.

The J gene is TRBJ2-3, the V gene TRBV29-1; D is possibly TRBD1 (6 bases). This CDR3 has 12 residues. CDR1 and CDR2 (germline): SQVTM, ANQGSEA. Trimming removed 2 bases at V and 4 bases at J, with 7 bases between. CDR3 residues: CSVEQGSDTQYF. CDR3 DNA sequence: TGCAGCGTTGAACAGGGGTCAGATACGCAGTATTTT.

The CDR3 region is CASSFSSGGAVSNYGYTF. For the CDR3, the DNA is TGTGCCAGCAGCTTTTCCTCAGGGGGCGCAGTCTCTAACTATGGCTACACCTTC. V is TRBV7-9 and J is TRBJ1-2, with 8 bases identical to TRBD1. The CDR3 has 18 residues. V was pared by 3 bases and J by 0 bases, with 12 bases of the junction left unmatched. Germline lookup yields CDR1 SEHNR and CDR2 FQNEAQ (reference sequence).

In this sample, this clone turned up a few times. Other nucleotide sequences from this sample produce the same CDR3. The gene calls are TRBV28 and TRBJ1-5; 7 bases align to TRBD1. Trimming cost V 1 base and J 0 bases; bases outside gene matches: 3. Germline V gene data show CDR1 as MDHEN and CDR2 as SYDVKM. CDR3 length: 16 residues. The CDR3 loop reads CASSLLTGNSNQPQHF. In DNA form, the CDR3 reads TGTGCCAGCAGTTTATTGACAGGGAATAGCAATCAGCCCCAGCATTTT.

The V call is TRBV10-3, the J call TRBJ1-5; D might be TRBD1 (5 bases). The germline V gene encodes CDR1 ENHRY and CDR2 SYGVKD. CDR3 size: 14 residues. V lost 8 bases and J 1 base, leaving 12 bases between the germline ends. In nucleotides, the CDR3 is TGTGCCATCGGCGGGGCGGGAAGCAATCAGCCCCAGCATTTT. It yields the protein CAIGGAGSNQPQHF.

The chain couples TRBV28 to TRBJ1-4, with unresolved D. With 6 bases removed from V and 11 bases from J, the gap between germline ends came to 10 bases. CDR1 MDHEN and CDR2 SYDVKM come from the germline V gene. The CDR3 loop spans 11 amino acids. In nucleotides, the CDR3 is TGTGCCAGCAGATTTTCGGGGAAACTGTTTTTT. Amino acid sequence: CASRFSGKLFF.

The chain carries TRBV19 and TRBJ1-1, with TRBD1 matching over 7 bases. V lost 5 bases and J lost 2; bases outside the gene matches: 8. Per the germline V gene, CDR1 is LNHDA and CDR2 is SQIVND (reference sequence). The CDR3 sequence is 15 residues long. CDR3 nucleotide sequence: TGTGCCAGTAGTCCAAGGACAGGAGGAAACACTGAAGCTTTCTTT. It yields the protein CASSPRTGGNTEAFF.

The V call is TRBV5-1, the J call TRBJ1-1; 7 nucleotides match TRBD1. V trimming: 3 bases; J trimming: 7 bases; junction bases outside the gene matches: 6. Germline loops: CDR1 SGHRS, CDR2 YFSETQ. The CDR3 has 13 residues. The DNA for the CDR3 is TGCGCCAGCAGCTCTCAACGACAGGGTGAAGCTTTCTTT. It encodes CASSSQRQGEAFF.

The chain links TRBV7-2 to TRBJ2-1; 14 positions agree with TRBD2. This CDR3 contains 16 residues. V trimming: 5 bases; J trimming: 10 bases; junction bases outside the gene matches: 10. Germline CDR1 SGHTA, CDR2 FQGNSA. CDR3 protein: CASSLGTSGGRIEQFF. The CDR3 DNA follows: TGTGCCAGCAGCCTCGGGACTAGCGGGGGTAGAATCGAGCAGTTCTTC.

The rearrangement joins TRBV6-4 to TRBJ1-5; D uncertain. Germline CDR1 and CDR2: MRHNA and SNTAGT. This CDR3 has 14 residues. V was cut by 7 bases and J by 6 bases, with 16 bases left in between. DNA for the CDR3: TGTGCCAGCATCGGAGGGAGTAACTTTCAGCCCCAGCATTTT. It translates to CASIGGSNFQPQHF.

The chain is built from TRBV14 and TRBJ1-1; unclear D gene. The length of the CDR3 is 11 residues. Trimming took 1 base from V and 11 from J, leaving 8 bases between them. The V gene's germline CDR1 is SGHDN and CDR2 FVKESK. In DNA form, the CDR3 reads TGTGCCAGCAGCCAAGTGTTGGAGGCTTTCTTT. As protein: CASSQVLEAFF. The complete variable domain, with remaining parts taken from reference TRBV14 and TRBJ1-1, reads EAGVTQFPSHSVIEKGQTVTLRCDPISGHDNLYWYRRVMGKEIKFLLHFVKESKQDESGMPNNRFLAERTGGTYSTLKVQPAELEDSGVYFCASSQVLEAFFGQGTRLTVV.

V and J are TRBV19 and TRBJ1-3, with D hard to call. CDR1 is LNHDA, CDR2 SQIVND, per germline (reference sequence). The CDR3 sequence is 14 residues long. V shed 6 bases and J shed 2 bases, with 11 bases lying between them. The CDR3 DNA reads TGTGCCAGTAGACCGGGAAGGGCTGGAAACACCATATATTTT. This gives the protein CASRPGRAGNTIYF.

The rearrangement joins TRBV7-2 to TRBJ2-7, with TRBD2 identical over 7 bases. Germline CDR1 SGHTA, CDR2 FQGNSA. CDR3 length equals 12 residues. The CDR3 region is CASGRLTLEQYF. DNA of the CDR3: TGTGCTTCCGGGAGGCTCACCTTAGAGCAGTACTTC.

The V gene is TRBV7-7, the J gene TRBJ2-5; TRBD2 might be the D (6 bases). Trimming left V 1 base short and J 4 bases short, with 16 bases between. The CDR3 is made up of 16 amino acids. Germline CDR1 SSHAT, CDR2 FNYEAQ (reference sequence). Here the CDR3 DNA reads TGTGCCAGCAGCTTAGGGGCTGGAGGGAGCATAGAGACCCAGTACTTC. This encodes CASSLGAGGSIETQYF.

J is TRBJ2-7 and V is TRBV5-1; 14 nucleotides align to TRBD2. The V gene end was trimmed by 4 bases and the J gene end by 2 bases; junction bases not matched to a gene: 5. CDR1 SGHRS and CDR2 YFSETQ come from the germline V gene. The CDR3 is 16 amino acids. The CDR3 spells CASSPGLAGATYEQYF. The DNA of the CDR3 is TGCGCCAGCAGCCCGGGACTAGCGGGGGCGACCTACGAGCAGTACTTC.

The chain combines TRBV25-1 with TRBJ1-6, with 8 bases lining up with TRBD1. CDR1 is MGHDK, CDR2 SYGVNS, per germline. This CDR3 spans 13 amino acids. V gave up 10 bases and J gave up 7 bases; unmatched junction bases: 6. In nucleotides, the CDR3 is TGTGCCACCCGACAGGGGAGGAATTCACCCCTCCACTTT. This sequence encodes CATRQGRNSPLHF.

This rearrangement joins TRBV9 to TRBJ2-7; TRBD2 matches 8 bases. Per germline, CDR1 SGDLS and CDR2 YYNGEE. Germline trimming cut 4 bases from V and 5 bases from J; bases unmatched to any gene: 11. The CDR3 runs 15 residues. CDR3 amino acids: CASSPGRGRVHEQYF. CDR3 in DNA: TGTGCCAGCAGCCCCGGGAGGGGCAGGGTCCACGAGCAGTACTTC.

The chain employs TRBV5-6 and TRBJ1-1; D not resolved. The germline V and J ends were trimmed by 0 bases and 0 bases, with 12 bases remaining between them. Germline-derived CDR1 and CDR2 are SGHDT and YYEEEE. This CDR3 contains 16 residues. This chain's CDR3 is CASSLVRKAMNTEAFF. CDR3 nucleotide sequence: TGTGCCAGCAGCTTGGTTCGTAAAGCGATGAACACTGAAGCTTTCTTT.

This chain connects TRBV7-2 to TRBJ2-1; 8 nucleotides align to TRBD1. The CDR3 loop spans 15 amino acids. V shed 5 bases, J shed 3 bases, and the junction held 6 bases outside the gene matches. Looked up from germline, CDR1 is SGHTA and CDR2 is FQGNSA. This CDR3 reads CASSLRDRSYNEQFF. Here the CDR3 DNA reads TGTGCCAGCAGCCTCCGGGACAGGAGCTACAATGAGCAGTTCTTC.

The V and J genes are TRBV11-3 and TRBJ2-4, with TRBD1 identical over 12 bases. V lost 5 bases to trimming and J lost 2 bases; unmatched junction nucleotides: 10. Germline CDR1 reads SGHNT; CDR2 reads YENEEA. This CDR3 is built from 18 residues. The CDR3 region is CASSTGQGALGTKNIQYF. The CDR3 coding sequence is TGTGCCAGCAGCACGGGACAGGGGGCATTGGGTACCAAAAACATTCAGTACTTC.

The gene calls are TRBV9 and TRBJ1-2, with TRBD1 identical over 9 bases. The CDR3 sequence is 17 residues long. The trim removed 5 bases at V and 5 bases at J, leaving 16 bases unmatched. CDR1 is SGDLS and CDR2 is YYNGEE in the germline V gene. This chain's CDR3 is CASSTPRGGQGLYGYTF. The CDR3 DNA reads TGTGCCAGCAGTACACCGAGGGGGGGACAGGGATTATATGGCTACACCTTC. Complete variable domain (other parts from reference TRBV9 and TRBJ1-2): DSGVTQTPKHLITATGQRVTLRCSPRSGDLSVYWYQQSLDQGLQFLIQYYNGEERAKGNILERFSAQQFPDLHSELNLSSLELGDSALYFCASSTPRGGQGLYGYTFGSGTRLTVV.

J is TRBJ1-1 and V is TRBV7-2, with 7 bases matching TRBD1. The CDR3 extends over 15 amino acids. Losses at the gene ends were 3 bases for V and 0 bases for J; bases not matched to a gene: 4. Germline V gives CDR1 SGHTA, CDR2 FQGNSA. CDR3: CASSLGRGMNTEAFF. CDR3 in DNA: TGTGCCAGCAGCTTGGGCAGGGGGATGAACACTGAAGCTTTCTTT.

This rearrangement joins TRBV20-1 to TRBJ1-5, with unresolved D. Trimming cost V 3 bases and J 0 bases, with 9 bases left between them. The CDR3 is made up of 14 amino acids. CDR1 and CDR2 (germline): DFQATT, SNEGSKA (reference sequence). The CDR3 DNA reads TGCAGTGCTAGTCATAGTATTAGCAATCAGCCCCAGCATTTT. It specifies CSASHSISNQPQHF.

This clone was counted once. J is TRBJ1-4 and V is TRBV21-1; no check of the table's D call, TRBD1, against the DNA was made. TRBV21-1 is noted as a pseudogene. The CDR3 spans 14 residues. CDR3 region: CASSKGGTGRKLFF. CDR3 nucleotide sequence: TGTGCCAGCAGCAAAGGGGGAACAGGGAGAAAACTGTTTTTT.

This clone was detected only once. This chain joins TRBV5-1 and TRBJ1-1; tentatively, D is TRBD1 (6 bases). The ends were cut back, 3 bases at V and 0 bases at J, with 9 bases in the middle. This CDR3 has 14 residues. Per the germline V gene, CDR1 is SGHRS and CDR2 is YFSETQ. CDR3 sequence: CASSWDTMNTEAFF. Here the CDR3 DNA reads TGCGCCAGCAGCTGGGACACCATGAACACTGAAGCTTTCTTT. Full variable domain (rest looked up from reference TRBV5-1 and TRBJ1-1): KAGVTQTPRYLIKTRGQQVTLSCSPISGHRSVSWYQQTPGQGLQFLFEYFSETQRNKGNFPGRFSGRQFSNSRSEMNVSTLELGDSALYLCASSWDTMNTEAFFGQGTRLTVV.

This chain uses TRBV5-1 with TRBJ1-4; D may be TRBD1 (6 bases). Germline V gene data show CDR1 as SGHRS and CDR2 as YFSETQ. V lost 0 bases and J lost 7, with 16 bases in between. The CDR3 has 16 amino acids. The CDR3 DNA follows: TGCGCCAGCAGCTTGGAGGGGGGGCTGGTGAGTGAAAAACTGTTTTTT. The encoded protein is CASSLEGGLVSEKLFF.

J is TRBJ2-7 and V is TRBV6-5; a possible D gene is TRBD2 (5 bases). This CDR3 region has 12 residues. Germline V gives CDR1 MNHEY, CDR2 SVGAGI. V lost 7 bases and J lost 4, with 11 bases in between. CDR3 bases: TGTGCCAGCAATGGGCGAGGGTACGAGCAGTACTTC. Amino acids: CASNGRGYEQYF.

The rearrangement joins TRBV25-1 to TRBJ2-7; D remains ambiguous. V lost 6 bases and J lost 3, with 6 bases in between. The CDR3 spans 11 residues. CDR1 and CDR2 from the germline V gene are MGHDK and SYGVNS. CDR3 sequence: CASSFRYEQYF. CDR3 nucleotide sequence: TGTGCCAGCAGCTTCCGCTACGAGCAGTACTTC.

The chain combines TRBV2 with TRBJ2-7; a possible D gene is TRBD1 (6 bases). The germline V gene encodes CDR1 SNHLY and CDR2 FYNNEI. The CDR3 runs 14 residues. The V and J ends lost 1 base and 7 bases respectively, with 14 bases between them. The CDR3 nucleotides read TGTGCCAGCAGTGAAGTCGCCCGCAGGGGAGAGCAGTACTTC. This gives the protein CASSEVARRGEQYF.

In this sample, this clone turned up once. The J gene is TRBJ2-3, the V gene TRBV6-4; TRBD2 agrees at 11 bases. V dropped 3 bases and J dropped 4; count of bases not matched to a gene: 6. The CDR3 covers 16 residues. Germline-derived CDR1 and CDR2 are MRHNA and SNTAGT. CDR3 region: CASSDRLAGGSDTQYF. The CDR3 bases are TGTGCCAGCAGTGATCGCCTAGCGGGGGGCTCAGATACGCAGTATTTT.

The chain couples TRBV10-3 to TRBJ1-1; TRBD1 matches 9 bases. Trimming took 4 bases from V and 5 from J; bases not matched to a gene: 8. Germline lookup yields CDR1 ENHRY and CDR2 SYGVKD. The CDR3 has 15 residues. The CDR3 nucleotides are TGTGCCATCAGTGGTTCCGGGACAGGGAGGACTGAAGCTTTCTTT. Its protein is CAISGSGTGRTEAFF.

As DNA, the CDR3 is TGTGCCAGCAGTTACGGACTAGCGGGGCCAGAGACCCAGTACTTC. Protein: CASSYGLAGPETQYF. The gene calls are TRBV27 and TRBJ2-5; TRBD2 matches 12 bases. The CDR3 is made up of 15 amino acids. Unmatched junction bases numbered 4, after V lost 4 bases and J lost 4 bases. Germline loops: CDR1 MNHEY, CDR2 SMNVEV (reference sequence).

The chain employs TRBV7-2 and TRBJ2-3; 12 positions match TRBD2. Germline V gene sequence: CDR1 SGHTA, CDR2 FQGNSA. V shed 5 bases and J 7 bases; nucleotides not matched to a gene: 10. CDR3 length equals 16 residues. The CDR3 reads CASSARTSGVGNTQYF. For the CDR3, the DNA is TGTGCCAGCAGCGCCCGGACTAGCGGGGTTGGGAATACGCAGTATTTT.